This is a list of T cell receptor beta chains from one sample in a study of T cells expressing NK-cell markers. No DNA is given; TCRdb re-called the 5' RACE reads and lists each CDR3 protein once. The sample totals about 400,000 distinct CDR3 sequences. Sequenced: blood T cells: a sorted CD56 or NKG2C T cell subset, CD4+ or CD8+ T cells, or bulk PBMC T cells (not recorded which). The receptors originated from a woman in her 50s in good health. Both conserved end residues are part of each CDR3.

CDR3 protein	J gene	V gene
CASSEAHVGLAGGKTYEQYF	TRBJ2-7	TRBV2
CASSLGTGGSIQYF	TRBJ2-4	TRBV3-1
CASSLAGPYTGELFF	TRBJ2-2	TRBV11-1
CASSSNSGNTIYF	TRBJ1-3	TRBV5-1
CASSRQGIYNEQFF	TRBJ2-1	TRBV12-3/TRBV12-4
CSAQAFGGPETQYF	TRBJ2-5	TRBV29-1
CASSPGTGGTPLHF	TRBJ1-6	TRBV12-3/TRBV12-4
CSATGLAGGPSTDTQYF	TRBJ2-3	TRBV20-1
CASSFLQGAYLAFF	TRBJ1-1	TRBV12-3/TRBV12-4
CASTGVGEQYF	TRBJ2-7	TRBV6-5
CASSSAGASSTQYF	TRBJ2-3	TRBV7-2
CATSAAQGGTSTDTQYF	TRBJ2-3	TRBV15
CASGEGGTDTQYF	TRBJ2-3	TRBV5-1
CSVPRSSGLYGYTF	TRBJ1-2	TRBV29-1
CASGFERGSPQYF	TRBJ2-5	TRBV7-2
CASSMGPHHNEQFF	TRBJ2-1	TRBV27
CAIGDVAKNIQYF	TRBJ2-4	TRBV7-9
CASSSTTGEETGELFF	TRBJ2-2	TRBV7-9
CASSLFLDFSGEQFF	TRBJ2-1	TRBV5-5
CSARVQNYGYTF	TRBJ1-2	TRBV20-1
CSARDLGRGSTDTQYF	TRBJ2-3	TRBV20-1
CATSDWTSGIYEQYF	TRBJ2-7	TRBV24-1
CSGREGPFYSTDTQYF	TRBJ2-3	TRBV20-1
CATAHLQGWNTGELFF	TRBJ2-2	TRBV5-1
CATSNRGPNNEQFF	TRBJ2-1	TRBV24-1
CSARAPGAQIGNTIYF	TRBJ1-3	TRBV20-1
CASSYPFDGIDYGYTF	TRBJ1-2	TRBV6-6
CSALVAEHGGELFF	TRBJ2-2	TRBV20-1
CAISERSRTAGFTGELFF	TRBJ2-2	TRBV10-3
CSVGAGTGTLMNTEAFF	TRBJ1-1	TRBV29-1
CAIGKDTEAFF	TRBJ1-1	TRBV10-3
CASSRWTGSNEQYF	TRBJ2-7	TRBV5-1
CSVEPGTTPSYNEQFF	TRBJ2-1	TRBV29-1
CATMGPSNNEQFF	TRBJ2-1	TRBV24-1
CASSLGGLGTEAFF	TRBJ1-1	TRBV5-1
CASSQLGVSNGYTF	TRBJ1-2	TRBV4-1
CASSLFSPSGRSNEQYF	TRBJ2-7	TRBV27
CATEDLTYEQYF	TRBJ2-7	TRBV28
CASSAPAGGTGELFF	TRBJ2-2	TRBV7-9
CASKRSGGSEQFF	TRBJ2-1	TRBV19
CSARGAAGYLGEQYF	TRBJ2-7	TRBV20-1
CSARPQPDPTVNSPLHF	TRBJ1-6	TRBV20-1
CASSRNSGRGAYEQFF	TRBJ2-1	TRBV5-1
CASSSDTHTEAFF	TRBJ1-1	TRBV12-3/TRBV12-4
CASRSQGPYEQYF	TRBJ2-7	TRBV6-5